This TCR beta chain was recorded in a study of blood T cell repertoires in COVID-19. Study context: Specimens from acute and convalescent COVID-19 originated in the United States, Italy and Spain.

V lost 3 bases and J 11 bases, leaving 22 bases between the germline ends. This CDR3 comprises 15 residues. Germline CDR1 and CDR2: ENHRY and SYGVKD. As handled by the study authors: Reference gene primers were amplified, and this amplification served to estimate nucleated cell counts. TCRdb's copy holds only in-frame clones and misses some; the assay was immunoSEQ multiplex PCR. The DNA was the basis for D and trimming; V, J and clone size are from that table. The repertoire includes roughly 280,000 clones, around 86% of them detected once, and approximately 2.2% sits in the top ten. This TCR came from a man aged 50 to 59 with acute or convalescent COVID-19. Sequenced input: peripheral blood. The rearrangement links TRBV10-3 to TRBJ2-5; maybe TRBD1 (6 bases). In DNA form, the CDR3 reads TGTGCCATCAGTGAAGAGTCGGGGCCAGGGGACGGACAGTACTTC. Amino acid sequence: CAISEESGPGDGQYF.